This TCR beta chain was observed in a study of cytomegalovirus exposure and HLA in healthy donors. PCR amplification relied on 60 Vbeta primers (plus 13 Jbeta primers). Sequenced by immunoSEQ multiplex PCR; TCRdb stores in-frame clones only, minus some. The sample yields about 160,000 clones, around four fifths seen once. In regard to this clone: Its antigen remains unidentified.

Overall study results and limits: When a later analysis was performed, an Asian-associated ancestry cluster reportedly had fewer N-insertions than the approximately 680-donor mean. Highly shared variants forming one cluster were likely a sequencing artifact.

The specimen sequenced was PBMCs. The sequence came from a man aged 18 to 29 in good health and CMV-seropositive.

The CDR3 bases are TGTGCCAGCTCACAAATGGACAGGGGTCCCTACGAGCAGTACTTC. This sequence encodes CASSQMDRGPYEQYF. The rearrangement links TRBV18 to TRBJ2-7, with 9 bases that match TRBD1. This CDR3 has 15 amino acids. Germline V gives CDR1 KGHSH, CDR2 LQKENI. Trimming removed 4 bases from V and 2 bases from J; junction bases left unmatched: 6.